The 10 T cell receptor beta chains given below trace back to one sample, sequenced in a study of beta chain features in type 1 diabetes. The investigators reverse transcribed all of the isolated RNA, so they sequenced expressed TCRB transcripts. This table comes from immunoSEQ multiplex PCR, and its TCRdb copy is limited to in-frame clones, with some not included. The table has roughly 310,000 clones, approximately 10% seen once. The sample taken for sequencing was naive CD4+ T cells from blood. Receptors were obtained from a woman in her 30s in good health.

The rearrangement joins TRBV6-5 to TRBJ2-1, with 10 bases identical to TRBD2. Germline assignment: CDR1 MNHEY and CDR2 SVGAGI. V shed 6 bases and J 15 bases; nucleotides not matched to a gene: 5. The CDR3 totals 11 residues. The CDR3: CASRSSGRLFF. The CDR3, as DNA: TGTGCCAGCAGGTCTAGCGGGAGACTGTTCTTC.

The CDR3, as DNA: TGTGCCAGCAGGACTAGCGGGAGGTACGAGCAGTACTTC. This codes for CASRTSGRYEQYF. The chain is built from TRBV7-8 and TRBJ2-7; 13 bases match TRBD2. Germline V gives CDR1 SGHVS, CDR2 FQNEAQ. Unmatched junction bases numbered 0, after V lost 6 bases and J lost 4 bases. The CDR3 covers 13 residues.

About this clone: A junction boundary mismatches the germline segment, possibly from a read error. The chain carries TRBV7-7 and TRBJ2-5; 7 nucleotides line up with TRBD2. The CDR3 covers 15 residues. Germline-derived CDR1 and CDR2 are SSHAT and FNYEAQ (reference sequence). Here the CDR3 reads CASSLGGGLQETQYF. CDR3 sequence (DNA): TGTGCTAGCAGCTTAGGCGGGGGACTTCAAGAGACCCAGTACTTC.

CDR3 in amino acids: CASSWTGRGGANVLTF. DNA for the CDR3: TGCGCCAGCAGCTGGACCGGTCGAGGGGGGGCCAACGTCCTGACTTTC. V gene TRBV5-1 combines with J gene TRBJ2-6; TRBD2 is a possible D gene (5 bases). The CDR3 length is 16 residues. Looked up from germline, CDR1 is SGHRS and CDR2 is YFSETQ. Between the trimmed V and J ends, which lost 3 bases and 4 bases, there was a span of 14 bases.

This clone was detected only a few times. The chain combines TRBV4-3 with TRBJ2-3, with 12 bases matching TRBD2. Germline V gives CDR1 LGHNA, CDR2 YSLEER. With V trimmed by 1 base and J by 6 bases, 11 bases remained unmatched. There are 18 residues in the CDR3. In DNA, the CDR3 is TGCGCCAGCAGCCAAGGGCGGGCTAGCGGGAGGGGAAGGGATACGCAGTATTTT. Encoded protein: CASSQGRASGRGRDTQYF.

With respect to this clone: Relative to the germline gene, one junction end is altered; a read error may explain this. The chain couples TRBV7-7 to TRBJ2-4, with TRBD2 matching over 10 bases. Germline V lookup: CDR1 SSHAT, CDR2 FNYEAQ (reference sequence). The CDR3 length is 13 residues. The CDR3 DNA is TGTGCTAGCAGCATCTCTAGCGGGAGTATTCAGTACTTC. Encoded protein: CASSISSGSIQYF.

The chain recombines TRBV9 with TRBJ2-1; 10 bases are a match to TRBD2. Germline assignment: CDR1 SGDLS and CDR2 YYNGEE. Germline trimming cut 9 bases from V and 6 bases from J; bases unmatched to any gene: 6. The CDR3 runs 13 residues. CDR3 sequence reads: CATSSGRGNEQFF. The CDR3 DNA follows: TGTGCCACCTCTAGCGGGAGAGGCAATGAGCAGTTCTTC.

This clone was detected a few times. This chain links TRBV5-1 with TRBJ2-1; 7 bases are shared with TRBD1. Germline CDR1 is SGHRS and CDR2 is YFSETQ. The CDR3 is 13 amino acids. The trim removed 8 bases at V and 6 bases at J, leaving 8 bases unmatched. Here the CDR3 reads CASTTGFGNEQFF. For the CDR3, the DNA is TGCGCCAGTACGACAGGGTTCGGCAATGAGCAGTTCTTC.

The rearrangement links TRBV30 to TRBJ2-7, with 9 nucleotides matching TRBD1. There are 17 residues in the CDR3. With 0 bases clipped from V and 3 bases from J, the junction kept 12 bases outside the gene matches. Germline V gives CDR1 GTSNPN, CDR2 SVGIG (reference sequence). In nucleotides, the CDR3 is TGTGCCTGGAGTGTTCCCCCTAGGACAGGGGTGGGCTACGAGCAGTACTTC. It specifies CAWSVPPRTGVGYEQYF.

The sample holds a few counts of this clone. This chain connects TRBV5-1 to TRBJ2-1; a possible D gene is TRBD2 (5 bases). This CDR3 contains 15 residues. Germline V lookup: CDR1 SGHRS, CDR2 YFSETQ. The V end lost 0 bases, the J end lost 4 bases, and 11 bases lay between the germline ends. CDR3: CASSLETGRYNEQFF. CDR3 nucleotide sequence: TGCGCCAGCAGCTTGGAAACGGGGAGATACAATGAGCAGTTCTTC.